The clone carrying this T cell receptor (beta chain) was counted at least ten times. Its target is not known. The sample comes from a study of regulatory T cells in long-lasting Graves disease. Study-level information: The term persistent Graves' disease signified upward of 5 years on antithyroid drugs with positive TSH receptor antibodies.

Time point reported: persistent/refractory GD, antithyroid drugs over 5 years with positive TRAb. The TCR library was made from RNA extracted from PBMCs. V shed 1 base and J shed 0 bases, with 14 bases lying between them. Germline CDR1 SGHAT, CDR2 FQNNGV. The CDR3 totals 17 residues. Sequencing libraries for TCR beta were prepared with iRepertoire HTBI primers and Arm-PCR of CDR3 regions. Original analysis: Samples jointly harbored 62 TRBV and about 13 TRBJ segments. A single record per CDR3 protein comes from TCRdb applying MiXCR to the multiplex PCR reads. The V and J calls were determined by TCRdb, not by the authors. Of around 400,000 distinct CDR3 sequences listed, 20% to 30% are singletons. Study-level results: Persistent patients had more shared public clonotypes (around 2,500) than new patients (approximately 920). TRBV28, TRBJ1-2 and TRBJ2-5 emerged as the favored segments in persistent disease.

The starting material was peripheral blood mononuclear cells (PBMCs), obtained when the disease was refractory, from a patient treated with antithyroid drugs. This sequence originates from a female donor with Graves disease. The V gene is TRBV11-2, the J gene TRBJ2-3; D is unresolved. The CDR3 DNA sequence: TGTGCCAGCAGCTTAGTACCCCAGCTGGCTAGCACAGATACGCAGTATTTT. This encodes CASSLVPQLASTDTQYF. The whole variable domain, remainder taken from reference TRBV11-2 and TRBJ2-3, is EAGVAQSPRYKIIEKRQSVAFWCNPISGHATLYWYQQILGQGPKLLIQFQNNGVVDDSQLPKDRFSAERLKGVDSTLKIQPAKLEDSAVYLCASSLVPQLASTDTQYFGPGTRLTVL.